These T cell receptor beta chains were read from a single sample in a study of Graves' ophthalmopathy and Graves' hyperthyroidism. From the multiplex PCR reads, TCRdb called clonotypes with MiXCR, one entry per CDR3 protein. This sample carries about 180,000 distinct CDR3 sequences, 30% to 45% of them seen once, and the ten largest clones take about 5.8%. Sequencing was done on a sample of peripheral blood. The receptors shown here come from a woman between 40 and 55 years old with Graves' ophthalmopathy. Each CDR3 is given with its conserved first and last residue.

CDR3aa,v_gene,j_gene
CASRVISSQPQHF,TRBV28,TRBJ1-5
CATSSDGVEGDMNTEAFF,TRBV15,TRBJ1-1
CASSYRAFVGPQHF,TRBV27,TRBJ1-5
CASSERPGGEQYF,TRBV2,TRBJ2-7
CSATSTGTGLASSYEQYF,TRBV20-1,TRBJ2-7
CASSDHSDSPLHF,TRBV7-3,TRBJ1-6
CASTGPFSYEQYF,TRBV28,TRBJ2-7
CASSYSISGIAKNIQYF,TRBV6-2/TRBV6-3,TRBJ2-4
CASSTGTGYGYTF,TRBV7-9,TRBJ1-2
CASRSGQGRFNQPQHF,TRBV19,TRBJ1-5
CSASNRLAGETQYF,TRBV20-1,TRBJ2-5